What follows are 31 T cell receptor beta chains derived from one specimen sequenced in a study of human T cells and chemical hapten exposure. In TCRdb, the RACE reads were re-called with MiXCR into one record per CDR3 protein. The data contain under 85,000 distinct CDR3 sequences, 10% to 13% of them singletons. This sample's time point: patch test 1, 2 weeks after DPC sensitization. This sample's treatment: therapeutic diphenylcyclopropenone sensitization with weekly scalp DPC. This specimen consisted of whole blood, obtained in connection with sensitization to the hapten diphenylcyclopropenone (DPC). The receptors here all came from a woman between 45 and 65 years old with alopecia areata. Some clones in this sample may be carry-over from other donors' samples.

This clonotype was observed a handful of times. The genes are TRBV20-1 and TRBJ2-7, with D possibly matching TRBD2 (6 bases). The ends were cut back, 4 bases at V and 3 bases at J, with 10 bases in the middle. CDR1 DFQATT and CDR2 SNEGSKA come from the germline V gene (reference sequence). There are 12 residues in the CDR3. CDR3 loop: CSAISGSYEQYF. The DNA for the CDR3 is TGCAGTGCTATTTCCGGGAGCTACGAGCAGTACTTC.

The J gene is TRBJ2-7, the V gene TRBV12-3 or TRBV12-4; 7 bases map to TRBD1. The CDR3 covers 12 residues. J was trimmed by 6 bases and V by 5 bases; bases with no gene match: 4. CDR3 sequence reads: CASSGHRGEQYF. The CDR3, as DNA: TGTGCCAGCAGTGGACACAGGGGCGAGCAGTACTTC.

The chain is built from TRBV6-5 and TRBJ2-3; D call uncertain. Trimming took off 2 bases at V and 6 bases at J, with 9 bases between the two ends. CDR1 and CDR2 (germline): MNHEY, SVGAGI. This CDR3 is built from 13 residues. CDR3 coding DNA: TGTGCCAGCAGTTACGAGCTCCGGGATACGCAGTATTTT. Translation gives CASSYELRDTQYF.

This chain connects TRBV4-3 to TRBJ2-1; D not certain. V lost 0 bases and J lost 12, with 12 bases in between. The CDR3 contains 13 residues. Per germline, CDR1 LGHNA and CDR2 YSLEER. CDR3 in DNA: TGCGCCAGCAGCCAAGACGTGGGGTTAGGGCAGTTCTTC. Protein product: CASSQDVGLGQFF.

There are a few counts of this clonotype. The rearrangement joins TRBV7-6 to TRBJ2-4; either TRBD1 or TRBD2 may supply D (6 bases each). Germline CDR1 reads SGHVS; CDR2 reads FNYEAQ. The germline V and J ends were trimmed by 2 bases and 8 bases, with 22 bases remaining between them. CDR3 length equals 17 residues. CDR3 bases: TGTGCCAGCAGCTTAACTCAGTGGGGGGCCGCCGAGGACATTCAGTACTTC. Protein product: CASSLTQWGAAEDIQYF.

V and J are TRBV5-1 and TRBJ2-1, with 8 bases that match TRBD1. The germline CDR1 and CDR2 sequences are SGHRS and YFSETQ. The CDR3 extends over 16 amino acids. J gave up 3 bases and V 4 bases, and 9 bases lay outside the gene matches. The CDR3 region is CASSPHGTGLYNEQFF. The CDR3 DNA reads as TGCGCCAGCAGCCCCCACGGGACAGGTCTCTACAATGAGCAGTTCTTC.

This chain uses TRBV20-1 with TRBJ2-2; 12 bases are shared with TRBD2. This CDR3 contains 17 residues. CDR1 DFQATT and CDR2 SNEGSKA come from the germline V gene (reference sequence). V lost 0 bases, J lost 1 base, and 3 bases stayed unmatched. CDR3 protein: CSARDAGLAGNTGELFF. The DNA of the CDR3 is TGCAGTGCTAGAGATGCGGGACTAGCGGGGAACACCGGGGAGCTGTTTTTT.

In its sample, this clonotype was seen a few times. J is TRBJ2-3 and V is TRBV7-2; no definite D call. The V gene lost 3 bases and the J gene lost 5 bases, with 6 bases spanning the gap. Looked up from germline, CDR1 is SGHTA and CDR2 is FQGNSA. The CDR3 loop spans 12 amino acids. The DNA for the CDR3 is TGTGCCAGCAGCTTCCCGGGAGATACGCAGTATTTT. This sequence encodes CASSFPGDTQYF. The full variable domain, rest sourced from reference TRBV7-2 and TRBJ2-3, is GAGVSQSPSNKVTEKGKDVELRCDPISGHTALYWYRQSLGQGLEFLIYFQGNSAPDKSGLPSDRFSAERTGGSVSTLTIQRTQQEDSAVYLCASSFPGDTQYFGPGTRLTVL.

This clonotype has a count of ten or more. The chain joins TRBV5-1 to TRBJ2-3; 9 bases map to TRBD2. Germline V gene data show CDR1 as SGHRS and CDR2 as YFSETQ. The V and J ends lost 5 bases and 3 bases, in that order; junction bases with no gene match: 10. This CDR3 comprises 16 residues. The CDR3 loop reads CASRAVAGGPTDTQYF. The CDR3 nucleotides read TGCGCCAGCAGGGCCGTGGCGGGAGGGCCAACAGATACGCAGTATTTT.

The V gene is TRBV19, the J gene TRBJ2-7; 12 bases line up with TRBD2. Germline CDR1 is LNHDA and CDR2 is SQIVND (reference sequence). The CDR3 is 17 residues long. Trimming took 3 bases from V and 7 from J; bases not matched to a gene: 13. The CDR3 is CASSIPSRRLAGEEQYF. Here the CDR3 DNA reads TGTGCCAGTAGTATTCCATCCCGGAGACTAGCGGGAGAAGAGCAGTACTTC.

This clonotype was seen ten or more times. The V gene is TRBV2, the J gene TRBJ2-1, with TRBD2 matching over 9 bases. Unmatched junction bases numbered 7, after V lost 1 base and J lost 6 bases. The CDR3 length is 16 residues. Germline loops: CDR1 SNHLY, CDR2 FYNNEI. As DNA, the CDR3 is TGTGCCAGCAGTGAAGTTAGACTAGCGGTATTCAATGAGCAGTTCTTC. Protein product: CASSEVRLAVFNEQFF. The variable domain in full, with the rest retrieved from reference TRBV2 and TRBJ2-1, is EPEVTQTPSHQVTQMGQEVILRCVPISNHLYFYWYRQILGQKVEFLVSFYNNEISEKSEIFDDQFSVERPDGSNFTLKIRSTKLEDSAMYFCASSEVRLAVFNEQFFGPGTRLTVL.

The chain links TRBV2 to TRBJ2-7, with 10 bases fitting TRBD2. V shed 8 bases, J shed 4 bases, and the junction held 8 bases outside the gene matches. Germline V gene lookup returns CDR1 SNHLY and CDR2 FYNNEI. The CDR3 contains 14 residues. CDR3 in DNA: TGTGCCAGCGCAAGACTAGCGGGTCCTTACGAGCAGTACTTC. Residues: CASARLAGPYEQYF.

This clonotype has a count of ten or more. The chain joins TRBV7-9 to TRBJ1-6; TRBD1 is a possible D gene (6 bases). There are 13 residues in the CDR3. Germline CDR1 and CDR2: SEHNR and FQNEAQ (reference sequence). V lost 10 bases and J 2 bases, leaving 9 bases between the germline ends. CDR3 sequence: CAIWGPYNSPLHF. Written as DNA, the CDR3 is TGTGCCATTTGGGGGCCCTATAATTCACCCCTCCACTTT. The variable domain in full, with the rest retrieved from reference TRBV7-9 and TRBJ1-6, is DTGVSQNPRHKITKRGQNVTFRCDPISEHNRLYWYRQTLGQGPEFLTYFQNEAQLEKSRLLSDRFSAERPKGSFSTLEIQRTEQGDSAMYLCAIWGPYNSPLHFGNGTRLTVT.

This clonotype has a count of ten or more. The chain combines TRBV7-3 with TRBJ1-2; 7 bases are shared with TRBD1. The V gene end was trimmed by 5 bases and the J gene end by 0 bases; junction bases not matched to a gene: 6. The CDR3 is 15 amino acids. CDR1 is SGHTA, CDR2 FQGTGA, per germline. DNA for the CDR3: TGTGCCAGCAGCACTGACAGGGCCACTAACTATGGCTACACCTTC. Its translation is CASSTDRATNYGYTF.

The chain carries TRBV20-1 and TRBJ2-5; 10 bases agree with TRBD2. V trimming: 5 bases; J trimming: 4 bases; junction bases outside the gene matches: 10. This CDR3 has 15 amino acids. CDR1 and CDR2 from the germline V gene are DFQATT and SNEGSKA (reference sequence). In nucleotides, the CDR3 is TGCAGTGCTGGTCGGACTAGCGGCGCGAGAGAGACCCAGTACTTC. Encoded protein: CSAGRTSGARETQYF.

At least ten counts were recorded for this clonotype. V is TRBV5-1 and J is TRBJ2-7; D unclear. The CDR3 is 14 amino acids. Germline CDR1 SGHRS, CDR2 YFSETQ. Trimming shortened V by 0 bases and J by 5 bases, and 12 bases separated the two germline ends. As DNA, the CDR3 is TGCGCCAGCAGCTTGGACAGAGTCCCCCACGAGCAGTACTTC. Translation gives CASSLDRVPHEQYF.

This clonotype came up a few times. The rearrangement links TRBV19 to TRBJ2-1, with TRBD1 matching 7 bases. CDR1 is LNHDA, CDR2 SQIVND, per germline (reference sequence). V lost 5 bases to trimming and J lost 5 bases; unmatched junction nucleotides: 6. The CDR3 sequence is 14 residues long. CDR3 region: CASSRFGTDNEQFF. CDR3 nucleotides: TGTGCCAGTAGTCGCTTCGGGACAGACAATGAGCAGTTCTTC.

This clonotype was recorded many times. CDR3 residues: CASRSGGGGGPYEQYF. For the CDR3, the DNA is TGTGCCAGCAGATCAGGGGGAGGCGGTGGCCCCTACGAGCAGTACTTC. The chain joins TRBV28 to TRBJ2-7; the D gene is possibly TRBD1 (7 bases). Germline V gene data show CDR1 as MDHEN and CDR2 as SYDVKM. V was clipped by 6 bases and J by 2 bases, with 20 bases between them. This CDR3 has 16 amino acids.

This clonotype was seen ten or more times. The CDR3 spells CASSPPGVTEAFF. The CDR3 region has the DNA TGTGCCAGCTCTCCTCCAGGGGTCACTGAAGCTTTCTTT. The chain is built from TRBV18 and TRBJ1-1; weak D call: TRBD1 (6 bases). Germline lookup yields CDR1 KGHSH and CDR2 LQKENI. With 6 bases removed from V and 4 bases from J, the gap between germline ends came to 12 bases. This CDR3 contains 13 residues. The variable domain in full, completed from reference TRBV18 and TRBJ1-1, reads NAGVMQNPRHLVRRRGQEARLRCSPMKGHSHVYWYRQLPEEGLKFMVYLQKENIIDESGMPKERFSAEFPKEGPSILRIQQVVRGDSAAYFCASSPPGVTEAFFGQGTRLTVV.

This clonotype was recorded at least ten times. This CDR3 is CSAASGTSSYNEQFF. CDR3 coding DNA: TGCAGTGCCGCTTCCGGGACTAGCTCCTACAATGAGCAGTTCTTC. The V gene is TRBV20-1, the J gene TRBJ2-1; 8 nucleotides line up with TRBD2. Trimming removed 6 bases from V and 0 bases from J; junction bases left unmatched: 7. This CDR3 region has 15 residues. Germline V gene data show CDR1 as DFQATT and CDR2 as SNEGSKA (reference sequence).

The chain employs TRBV9 and TRBJ2-5; D may correspond to TRBD1 or TRBD2 (5 bases each). This CDR3 is 11 amino acids long. V was cut by 5 bases and J by 7 bases, with 9 bases left in between. Looked up from germline, CDR1 is SGDLS and CDR2 is YYNGEE. The CDR3 coding sequence is TGTGCCAGCAGGAGGGGTATGACCCAGTACTTC. Its protein is CASRRGMTQYF.

The chain joins TRBV5-1 to TRBJ2-5, with TRBD2 matching 13 bases. The trim removed 3 bases at V and 4 bases at J, leaving 3 bases unmatched. The CDR3 totals 15 residues. The germline V gene encodes CDR1 SGHRS and CDR2 YFSETQ. As DNA, the CDR3 is TGCGCCAGCAGCTCGGGACTAGCGGGAAGAGAGACCCAGTACTTC. Protein sequence: CASSSGLAGRETQYF.

This clonotype was detected only a few times. This rearrangement joins TRBV4-1 to TRBJ1-1; D is uncertain. This CDR3 region has 15 residues. V was shortened by 3 bases and J by 5 bases, with 16 bases between the two germline ends. Germline CDR1 reads MGHRA; CDR2 reads YSYEKL. The DNA of the CDR3 is TGCGCCAGCAGCCAGCCTACCTCCGGGAAAACTGAAGCTTTCTTT. This translates into CASSQPTSGKTEAFF.

This clonotype has ten or more counts. The chain has TRBV28 and TRBJ1-4; D gene ambiguous. Trimming stripped 5 bases from V and 2 bases from J, with 12 bases between. Germline-derived CDR1 and CDR2 are MDHEN and SYDVKM. CDR3 length equals 15 residues. CDR3 DNA sequence: TGTGCCAGCAGTCCGGTTCCACGGACTAATGAAAAACTGTTTTTT. It is translated as CASSPVPRTNEKLFF.

This clonotype came up many times. The J gene is TRBJ1-5, the V gene TRBV3-1; TRBD1 is a possible D gene (5 bases). The germline V gene has CDR1 LGHDT and CDR2 YNNKEL (reference sequence). Trimming stripped 1 base from V and 5 bases from J, with 12 bases between. CDR3 length: 15 amino acids. The CDR3 spells CASSQGLREDQPQHF. Written as DNA, the CDR3 is TGTGCCAGCAGCCAAGGGCTCAGGGAGGATCAGCCCCAGCATTTT.

This clonotype was observed a few times. The chain carries TRBV29-1 and TRBJ2-5; no reliable D call. This CDR3 region has 10 residues. Germline loops: CDR1 SQVTM, CDR2 ANQGSEA. Trimming removed 8 bases from V and 0 bases from J, with 4 bases in between. The CDR3 loop reads CSTYQETQYF. CDR3 nucleotide sequence: TGCAGCACGTACCAAGAGACCCAGTACTTC.

This chain uses TRBV20-1 with TRBJ1-1; D remains ambiguous. The germline V gene encodes CDR1 DFQATT and CDR2 SNEGSKA (reference sequence). V lost 5 bases, J lost 0 bases, and 7 bases lay in between. The CDR3 consists of 12 residues. Here the CDR3 reads CSAQRVNTEAFF. CDR3 nucleotides: TGCAGTGCTCAGAGGGTGAACACTGAAGCTTTCTTT.

This clonotype was seen more than once but under ten times. The chain couples TRBV2 to TRBJ2-6, with 8 bases matching TRBD1. The V segment lost 6 bases and the J segment 0 bases; nucleotides outside the gene matches: 7. The CDR3 loop spans 17 amino acids. Germline loops: CDR1 SNHLY, CDR2 FYNNEI. The CDR3 region is CASRTGTGYSGANVLTF. The DNA for the CDR3 is TGTGCCAGCAGAACCGGGACAGGCTACTCTGGGGCCAACGTCCTGACTTTC.

This clonotype occurred many times. V usage is TRBV10-3 and J usage is TRBJ2-7, with a weak D call TRBD1 (5 bases). V was clipped by 3 bases and J by 0 bases, with 12 bases between them. Germline V gene lookup returns CDR1 ENHRY and CDR2 SYGVKD. The CDR3 consists of 15 residues. The CDR3 reads CAISDPPRVSYEQYF. The CDR3 DNA reads TGTGCCATCAGTGACCCCCCCAGGGTCTCCTACGAGCAGTACTTC.

The V and J genes are TRBV6-2 or TRBV6-3 and TRBJ2-1; 11 bases align to TRBD1. Germline V gene sequence: CDR1 MNHEY, CDR2 SVGEGT. This CDR3 spans 14 amino acids. The junction had 9 bases not matched to a gene; V was cut back by 7 bases and J by 10 bases. The CDR3 loop reads CASTPRTGGLEQFF. DNA of the CDR3: TGTGCCAGCACCCCCCGGACAGGGGGCTTGGAGCAGTTCTTC.

The rearrangement links TRBV9 to TRBJ1-1; weak D call: TRBD1 (6 bases). The CDR3 contains 13 residues. Trimming cost V 5 bases and J 5 bases, with 13 bases left between them. From germline, CDR1 is SGDLS and CDR2 YYNGEE. The CDR3 nucleotides are TGTGCCAGCAGTGCTTTGGGACATACTGAAGCTTTCTTT. It translates to CASSALGHTEAFF. Together with reference TRBV9 and TRBJ1-1, the CDR3 gives the full variable domain: DSGVTQTPKHLITATGQRVTLRCSPRSGDLSVYWYQQSLDQGLQFLIQYYNGEERAKGNILERFSAQQFPDLHSELNLSSLELGDSALYFCASSALGHTEAFFGQGTRLTVV.